Listed below are T cell receptor beta chains from one sample, sequenced in a study of blood T cell repertoires in COVID-19. Produced via immunoSEQ multiplex PCR; TCRdb's table is partial and in-frame only. The table lists roughly 80,000 clones, about 76% of them singletons, with about 45% in the top ten. The sequenced sample consisted of peripheral blood. The receptors come from a man of 80 years or more with acute or convalescent COVID-19. CDR3s include the opening cysteine and the closing phenylalanine or tryptophan. The D gene is left open where the match is weak. Size is stated for part of the rows, as once, few or many counts, or as a class when the clone is expanded.

V	size	J	D	CDR3	DNA
TRBV5-1	.	TRBJ2-7	TRBD2	CASSSAGAWDYEQYF	TGCGCCAGCAGCTCCGCGGGAGCTTGGGACTACGAGCAGTACTTC
TRBV4-1	.	TRBJ1-3	.	CASSQDGRGEWAGNTIYF	TGCGCCAGCAGCCAAGATGGGAGGGGGGAATGGGCTGGAAACACCATATATTTT
TRBV3-1/TRBV3-2	.	TRBJ1-1	.	CASSQDTWQANTEAFF	TGTGCCAGCAGCCAAGACACCTGGCAGGCGAACACTGAAGCTTTCTTT
TRBV18	.	TRBJ1-1	.	CASSPPSGNTEAFF	TGTGCCAGCTCACCACCGAGCGGGAACACTGAAGCTTTCTTT
TRBV28	.	TRBJ1-1	.	CASSLGLNRAFF	TGTGCCAGCAGTTTGGGGCTCAACCGAGCTTTCTTT
TRBV19	.	TRBJ2-7	TRBD2	CASSRKPTLGLADIYEQYF	TGTGCCAGTAGTCGAAAACCCACCCTGGGACTAGCGGATATCTACGAGCAGTACTTC
TRBV5-5	.	TRBJ1-1	.	CASSLLLSTEAFF	TGTGCCAGCAGCTTGCTTCTGAGCACTGAAGCTTTCTTT
TRBV11-2	.	TRBJ2-3	TRBD2	CASSPSLAGGTDTQYF	TGTGCCAGCAGCCCCTCACTAGCGGGAGGGACAGATACGCAGTATTTT
TRBV24-1	.	TRBJ2-1	TRBD1	CATKGQVGNEQFF	TGTGCCACCAAGGGACAGGTTGGCAATGAGCAGTTCTTC
TRBV6-2/TRBV6-3	.	TRBJ1-4	.	CASSYDGRGNEKLFF	TGTGCCAGCAGTTACGACGGCAGGGGTAATGAAAAACTGTTTTTT
TRBV18	.	TRBJ2-2	.	CASSPRVSTGELFF	TGTGCCAGCTCACCGCGGGTCTCTACCGGGGAGCTGTTTTTT
TRBV6-5	once	TRBJ1-5	TRBD1	CASNDRGNQPQHF	TGTGCCAGCAACGACAGGGGGAATCAGCCCCAGCATTTT
TRBV6-5	.	TRBJ2-1	TRBD2	CASHRLAADNEQFF	TGTGCCAGCCACCGACTAGCGGCCGACAATGAGCAGTTCTTC
TRBV7-8	.	TRBJ1-2	TRBD1	CASSLSQGVSSYGYTF	TGTGCCAGCAGCTTGTCGCAGGGGGTTTCTAGTTATGGCTACACCTTC
TRBV18	.	TRBJ2-5	TRBD1	CASSPREQGAKETQYF	TGTGCCAGCTCACCTAGGGAACAGGGGGCGAAAGAGACCCAGTACTTC
TRBV28	.	TRBJ1-4	.	CASSLEAATNEKLFF	TGTGCCAGCAGTTTGGAGGCTGCAACTAATGAAAAACTGTTTTTT
TRBV5-5	.	TRBJ2-7	TRBD1	CASSSPDRGTYEQYF	TGTGCCAGCAGCTCGCCGGACAGGGGGACCTACGAGCAGTACTTC
TRBV28	few	TRBJ2-1	.	CASNLEGDPNNEQFF	TGTGCCAGCAACTTAGAGGGGGACCCAAACAATGAGCAGTTCTTC
TRBV7-9	.	TRBJ1-2	.	CASSLTGPYGYTF	TGTGCCAGCAGCCTCACAGGGCCCTATGGCTACACCTTC
TRBV2	.	TRBJ1-5	.	CASSANTEDQPQHF	TGTGCCAGCAGTGCTAACACAGAAGATCAGCCCCAGCATTTT
TRBV30	.	TRBJ1-5	.	CAWSSPPGNQPQHF	TGTGCCTGGAGTAGTCCCCCGGGCAATCAGCCCCAGCATTTT
TRBV7-3	.	TRBJ1-1	.	CASSLKGGTEAFF	TGTGCCAGCAGCTTAAAGGGAGGCACTGAAGCTTTCTTT
TRBV9	once	TRBJ2-7	TRBD2	CASSAGASGAYEQYF	TGTGCCAGCAGCGCCGGGGCTAGCGGAGCCTACGAGCAGTACTTC
TRBV6-5	.	TRBJ1-4	.	CASRKGGTNEKLFF	TGTGCCAGCAGGAAAGGGGGAACTAATGAAAAACTGTTTTTT
TRBV29-1	.	TRBJ2-1	.	CSVPRQGGYNEQFF	TGCAGCGTTCCCAGACAGGGAGGATACAATGAGCAGTTCTTC
TRBV3-1/TRBV3-2	.	TRBJ1-1	.	CASSQDLGGAGAFF	TGTGCCAGCAGCCAAGATCTGGGGGGGGCCGGAGCTTTCTTT
TRBV6-6	.	TRBJ1-3	.	CASSYAVSGNTIYF	TGTGCCAGCAGTTACGCAGTTTCTGGAAACACCATATATTTT
TRBV7-2	.	TRBJ2-1	.	CASSLEDSYNEQFF	TGTGCCAGCAGCTTGGAGGACAGCTACAATGAGCAGTTCTTC
TRBV6-1	.	TRBJ2-3	.	CASSEENLSTDTQYF	TGTGCCAGCAGTGAGGAGAATTTGTCCACAGATACGCAGTATTTT
TRBV6-5	.	TRBJ2-1	.	CASSYRGPSANEQFF	TGTGCCAGCAGTTACAGGGGCCCCTCCGCCAATGAGCAGTTCTTC
TRBV7-6	.	TRBJ1-1	TRBD1	CASSLVSGGTGTEAFF	TGTGCCAGCAGCTTAGTGTCAGGGGGCACGGGGACTGAAGCTTTCTTT
TRBV5-1	.	TRBJ2-7	TRBD2	CASSLAGLTYEQYF	TGCGCCAGCAGCCTAGCGGGGCTCACCTACGAGCAGTACTTC
TRBV28	.	TRBJ1-5	TRBD1	CASRGDRAEEGNQPQHF	TGTGCCAGCAGGGGGGACAGGGCTGAAGAGGGCAATCAGCCCCAGCATTTT
TRBV29-1	once	TRBJ2-5	.	CSVVGGLGETQYF	TGCAGCGTTGTGGGGGGGCTCGGAGAGACCCAGTACTTC
TRBV29-1	.	TRBJ2-1	TRBD2	CSVLAGHYNEQFF	TGCAGCGTCTTAGCGGGGCACTACAATGAGCAGTTCTTC
TRBV11-2	.	TRBJ2-5	TRBD1	CASSLEGTGEETQYF	TGTGCCAGCAGCTTAGAGGGGACAGGGGAAGAGACCCAGTACTTC
TRBV6-5	.	TRBJ2-3	.	CASRLTPRATDTQYF	TGTGCCAGCAGGCTGACACCCCGTGCTACAGATACGCAGTATTTT
TRBV6-5	few	TRBJ2-1	.	CASSPTYNEQFF	TGTGCCAGCAGCCCCACCTACAATGAGCAGTTCTTC
TRBV3-1/TRBV3-2	.	TRBJ2-5	.	CASSPRSSKLEETQYF	TGTGCCAGCAGCCCGAGGAGTAGCAAATTGGAAGAGACCCAGTACTTC
TRBV14	.	TRBJ1-4	TRBD1	CASSQESIGTANEKLFF	TGTGCCAGCAGCCAAGAAAGCATCGGGACAGCTAATGAAAAACTGTTTTTT